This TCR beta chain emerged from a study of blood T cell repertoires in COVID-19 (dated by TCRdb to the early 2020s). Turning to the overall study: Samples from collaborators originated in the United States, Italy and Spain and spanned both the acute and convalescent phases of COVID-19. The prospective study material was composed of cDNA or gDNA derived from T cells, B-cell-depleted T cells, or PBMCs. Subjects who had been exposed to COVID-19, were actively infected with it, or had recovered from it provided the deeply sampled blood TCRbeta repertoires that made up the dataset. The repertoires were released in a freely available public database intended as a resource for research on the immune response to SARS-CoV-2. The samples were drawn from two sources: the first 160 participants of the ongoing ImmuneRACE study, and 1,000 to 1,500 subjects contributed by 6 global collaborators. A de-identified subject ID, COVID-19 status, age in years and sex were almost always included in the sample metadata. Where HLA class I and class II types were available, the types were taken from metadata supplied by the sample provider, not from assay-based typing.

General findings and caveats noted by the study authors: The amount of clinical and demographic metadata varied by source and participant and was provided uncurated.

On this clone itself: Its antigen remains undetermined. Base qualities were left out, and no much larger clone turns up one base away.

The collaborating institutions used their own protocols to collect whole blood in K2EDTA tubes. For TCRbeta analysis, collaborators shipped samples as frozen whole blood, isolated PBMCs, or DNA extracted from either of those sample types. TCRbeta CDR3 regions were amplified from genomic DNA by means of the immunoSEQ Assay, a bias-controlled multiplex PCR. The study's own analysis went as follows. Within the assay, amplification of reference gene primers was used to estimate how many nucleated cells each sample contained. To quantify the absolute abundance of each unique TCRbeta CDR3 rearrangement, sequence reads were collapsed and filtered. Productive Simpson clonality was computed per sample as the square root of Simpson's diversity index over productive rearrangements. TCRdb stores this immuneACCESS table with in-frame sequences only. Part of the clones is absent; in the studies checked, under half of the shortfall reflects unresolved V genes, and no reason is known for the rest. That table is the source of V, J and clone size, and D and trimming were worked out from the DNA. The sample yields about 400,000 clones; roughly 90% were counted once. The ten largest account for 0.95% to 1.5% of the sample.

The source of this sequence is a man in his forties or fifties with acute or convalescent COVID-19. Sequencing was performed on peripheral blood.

In nucleotide form, the sequence is TGTGCCAGCAGTTTATTAACAGGGGGCCACCGGGAGACCCAGTACTTC. Its translation reads: CASSLLTGGHRETQYF. Rearrangement joined TRBV28 to TRBJ2-5, with 9 middle bases fitting TRBD1. V is trimmed back by 1 base and J by 5 bases, and the junction contains 8 bases that no gene match accounts for. The CDR3 covers 16 residues, taking in both the cysteine and the phenylalanine. Only the CDR3 part of the read is kept: 48 bases, read in frame from the first base. Looking up the germline V gene yields CDR1 MDHEN and CDR2 SYDVKM.